This T cell receptor (beta chain) was retrieved from a study of Ad26.COV2.S vaccination and SARS-CoV-2 variants. Across the study: Of the COV1001 trial arms, the Ad26.COV2.S arm included the donor. Administration of Ad26.COV2.S was intramuscular, either once or twice 56 days apart.

The treatment is: some 20 received Ad26.COV2.S at low or high dose, single or two shots; about 5 received placebo; per-sample allocation not given. Following the first vaccine or placebo injection, samples were taken on day 63. CDR3 size: 14 residues. The germline gives CDR1 SGHTA, CDR2 FQGNSA. V dropped 5 bases and J dropped 1 base, with 8 bases sitting between them. Data came from immunoSEQ multiplex PCR; TCRdb stores just in-frame clones and leaves some out. The data contain about 350,000 clones, approximately 81% of them seen just once; the ten biggest clones take up roughly 3.1%. The source material was peripheral blood, sampled in a trial of Ad26.COV2.S vaccine versus placebo. This rearrangement joins TRBV7-2 to TRBJ2-2, with no clear D. This receptor was obtained from a person between 18 and 65 years old who received the Ad26.COV2.S COVID-19 vaccine or a placebo. DNA of the CDR3: TGTGCCAGCAGCAACCGACAGAACACCGGGGAGCTGTTTTTT. This sequence encodes CASSNRQNTGELFF. The full variable domain, completed using reference TRBV7-2 and TRBJ2-2, is GAGVSQSPSNKVTEKGKDVELRCDPISGHTALYWYRQSLGQGLEFLIYFQGNSAPDKSGLPSDRFSAERTGGSVSTLTIQRTQQEDSAVYLCASSNRQNTGELFFGEGSRLTVL.